A selection of T cell receptor beta chains follows, all from one sample in a study of blood T cell repertoires in COVID-19. The method was immunoSEQ multiplex PCR; TCRdb's version includes in-frame clones alone and lacks a portion of them. In the table there are 200,000 to 250,000 clones, about 90% of which are singletons. The sequenced material came from PBMCs or T cells enriched from blood (not recorded which). The receptors originated from a man aged 25-40 years who had recovered from COVID-19. The CDR3 runs from the conserved cysteine through the conserved F or W. D genes are given only for firm matches. Where a row states a size, it is once, few, many or the class of an expanded clone; other rows omit it.

-,TRBJ1-2,-,TRBV4-1,CASSQGGRGEGYTF,TGCGCCAGCAGCCAAGGAGGCAGGGGAGAAGGCTACACCTTC
TRBD1,TRBJ1-1,-,TRBV6-5,CASSYSYIGDREAFF,TGTGCCAGCAGTTACTCCTACATAGGTGACAGGGAGGCTTTCTTT
-,TRBJ1-1,-,TRBV7-9,CASSLVLGGGHTEAFF,TGTGCCAGCAGCTTAGTCTTGGGGGGAGGACACACTGAAGCTTTCTTT
TRBD1,TRBJ2-1,-,TRBV5-1,CASSVGTEYNEQFF,TGCGCCAGCAGCGTTGGGACAGAGTACAATGAGCAGTTCTTC
-,TRBJ1-5,-,TRBV19,CASKTAGASNQPQHF,TGTGCCAGTAAGACCGCAGGGGCTAGCAATCAGCCCCAGCATTTT
-,TRBJ2-3,-,TRBV5-8,CASSLAAGPNTQYF,TGTGCCAGCAGCTTGGCCGCGGGGCCTAATACGCAGTATTTT
-,TRBJ2-5,-,TRBV7-9,CASSSRGFETQYF,TGTGCCAGCAGCTCCAGGGGTTTCGAGACCCAGTACTTC
-,TRBJ2-5,-,TRBV27,CASSLSGGRQETQYF,TGTGCCAGCAGTTTATCGGGGGGGCGTCAAGAGACCCAGTACTTC
-,TRBJ2-1,-,TRBV7-9,CASSLGQLDNEQFF,TGTGCCAGCAGCTTGGGGCAGTTGGACAATGAGCAGTTCTTC
TRBD1,TRBJ1-2,-,TRBV5-1,CASSYRGPRVLHGYTF,TGCGCCAGCAGCTACAGGGGGCCGCGGGTGTTGCATGGCTACACCTTC
-,TRBJ1-5,-,TRBV28,CAIGGWVSNQPQHF,TGTGCCATAGGGGGATGGGTAAGCAATCAGCCCCAGCATTTT
TRBD2,TRBJ2-7,-,TRBV5-1,CASSLAGGSLEQYF,TGCGCCAGCAGCCTAGCGGGGGGGTCGCTCGAGCAGTACTTC
-,TRBJ1-5,-,TRBV19,CASNQLMGAGNNQPQHF,TGTGCCAGTAACCAACTGATGGGGGCCGGCAACAATCAGCCCCAGCATTTT
TRBD1,TRBJ2-2,-,TRBV24-1,CATSDAATGEDGELFF,TGTGCCACCAGTGATGCAGCGACAGGGGAGGACGGGGAGCTGTTTTTT
-,TRBJ2-2,-,TRBV6-5,CASSRGRWDTGELFF,TGTGCCAGCAGCCGGGGAAGGTGGGACACCGGGGAGCTGTTTTTT
TRBD1,TRBJ1-1,-,TRBV2,CASRVSGTGYMNTEAFF,TGTGCCAGCAGGGTTTCCGGGACAGGGTATATGAACACTGAAGCTTTCTTT
TRBD1,TRBJ1-5,-,TRBV5-6,CASSSTGGAGNQPQHF,TGTGCCAGCAGCTCTACAGGGGGCGCAGGCAATCAGCCCCAGCATTTT
-,TRBJ1-1,-,TRBV27,CASSLWGETEAFF,TGTGCCAGCAGTTTATGGGGGGAAACTGAAGCTTTCTTT
-,TRBJ1-2,-,TRBV9,CASSQTENYGYTF,TGTGCCAGCAGCCAGACAGAGAACTATGGCTACACCTTC
-,TRBJ1-5,-,TRBV27,CASRETAYSNQPQHF,TGTGCCAGCAGGGAGACAGCGTATAGCAATCAGCCCCAGCATTTT
-,TRBJ2-3,-,TRBV7-2,CASSRDQADTQYF,TGTGCCAGCAGTAGAGACCAGGCAGATACGCAGTATTTT
TRBD1,TRBJ1-2,-,TRBV28,CASSPGQGPYGYTF,TGTGCCAGCAGTCCAGGACAGGGGCCCTATGGCTACACCTTC
-,TRBJ1-2,-,TRBV10-3,CATPGPSNYGYTF,TGTGCCACCCCAGGGCCTTCTAACTATGGCTACACCTTC
-,TRBJ1-4,-,TRBV4-1,CASSRPNGQRFATNEKLFF,TGCGCCAGCAGCCGCCCCAACGGACAGCGGTTTGCAACTAATGAAAAACTGTTTTTT
-,TRBJ1-6,few,TRBV10-3,CAIRPDRNSNSPLHF,TGTGCCATCAGACCTGATAGAAACTCGAATTCACCCCTCCACTTT
TRBD1,TRBJ1-4,-,TRBV30,CAWSNRGNEKLFF,TGTGCCTGGAGCAACAGGGGTAATGAAAAACTGTTTTTT
-,TRBJ1-1,-,TRBV18,CASSPDRTNTEAFF,TGTGCCAGCTCACCGGACAGAACGAACACTGAAGCTTTCTTT
TRBD1,TRBJ2-3,few,TRBV5-1,CASSRGQGADTQYF,TGCGCCAGCAGCCGTGGACAGGGCGCAGATACGCAGTATTTT
TRBD1,TRBJ2-4,once,TRBV9,CASSVSRGPENIQYF,TGTGCCAGCAGCGTGTCCAGGGGGCCTGAAAACATTCAGTACTTC
TRBD2,TRBJ2-7,-,TRBV3-1/TRBV3-2,CASSSGSTYEQYF,TGTGCCAGCTCTAGCGGGAGCACCTACGAGCAGTACTTC
-,TRBJ2-1,-,TRBV5-8,CASSQDRRYNEQFF,TGTGCCAGCAGCCAGGACAGAAGATACAATGAGCAGTTCTTC
-,TRBJ1-1,-,TRBV10-3,CAIRAGETEAFF,TGTGCCATCAGGGCAGGGGAGACTGAAGCTTTCTTT
-,TRBJ1-2,-,TRBV12-3/TRBV12-4,CASSLDSYGYTF,TGTGCCAGCAGTTTAGACAGCTATGGCTACACCTTC
-,TRBJ1-4,-,TRBV6-4,CASDSPENEKLFF,TGTGCCAGCGACTCACCCGAGAATGAAAAACTGTTTTTT
-,TRBJ1-1,-,TRBV7-9,CASSPAGLPHGTEAFF,TGTGCCAGCAGCCCCGCAGGTCTTCCCCATGGGACTGAAGCTTTCTTT
-,TRBJ2-2,-,TRBV7-2,CASSSEIVYTGELFF,TGTGCCAGCAGCTCCGAGATTGTATACACCGGGGAGCTGTTTTTT
TRBD2,TRBJ2-3,-,TRBV28,CASRGGDTQYF,TGTGCCAGCAGGGGGGGGGATACGCAGTATTTT
-,TRBJ1-4,once,TRBV11-3,CASSYGKVNEKLFF,TGTGCCAGCAGTTACGGGAAAGTTAATGAAAAACTGTTTTTT
-,TRBJ2-1,-,TRBV7-9,CASSPGGASSYNEQFF,TGTGCCAGCAGCCCGGGCGGGGCAAGCTCCTACAATGAGCAGTTCTTC
TRBD2,TRBJ2-2,-,TRBV7-2,CASSQREIRFAGELFF,TGTGCCAGCAGCCAGCGGGAGATCCGATTTGCCGGGGAGCTGTTTTTT
-,TRBJ1-1,-,TRBV12-3/TRBV12-4,CASSFDRTTQAFF,TGTGCCAGCAGTTTCGACAGGACGACCCAAGCTTTCTTT
-,TRBJ2-1,-,TRBV4-1,CASSQALRQGSYNEQFF,TGCGCCAGCAGCCAAGCCCTACGCCAGGGGTCCTACAATGAGCAGTTCTTC
-,TRBJ1-2,-,TRBV30,CAWQGLATHNGYTF,TGTGCCTGGCAGGGACTCGCTACTCATAATGGCTACACCTTC
-,TRBJ1-2,-,TRBV9,CASSVVAGTDGYTF,TGTGCCAGCAGCGTAGTGGCAGGGACTGATGGCTACACCTTC
-,TRBJ2-2,-,TRBV6-6,CASSPSMRPGELFF,TGTGCCAGCAGTCCCAGTATGAGGCCCGGGGAGCTGTTTTTT
-,TRBJ1-2,-,TRBV14,CASSQAGSYTF,TGTGCCAGCAGCCAAGCAGGGAGCTACACCTTC
TRBD1,TRBJ2-1,-,TRBV24-1,CATSDPGGYNEQFF,TGTGCCACCAGTGATCCAGGGGGCTACAATGAGCAGTTCTTC
-,TRBJ2-7,-,TRBV30,CACSLSLPYEQYF,TGTGCCTGCTCCCTTTCTCTCCCCTACGAGCAGTACTTC
TRBD2,TRBJ2-1,-,TRBV13,CASSRITPILAGPLGNEQFF,TGTGCCAGCAGCCGCATTACCCCCATTCTAGCGGGGCCCCTTGGTAATGAGCAGTTCTTC
TRBD1,TRBJ1-1,-,TRBV5-1,CASSLGDRDGTEAFF,TGCGCCAGCAGCTTGGGGGACAGGGACGGCACTGAAGCTTTCTTT
-,TRBJ2-5,-,TRBV7-9,CASSPGGPGAQYF,TGTGCCAGCAGCCCAGGGGGGCCTGGGGCCCAGTACTTC
-,TRBJ2-3,-,TRBV6-2/TRBV6-3,CASSYSPWAFPSTDTQYF,TGTGCCAGCAGTTACTCTCCCTGGGCGTTTCCTAGCACAGATACGCAGTATTTT
-,TRBJ2-2,-,TRBV5-1,CASSFLGATGELFF,TGCGCCAGCAGCTTTCTAGGGGCAACCGGGGAGCTGTTTTTT
-,TRBJ2-7,-,TRBV7-6,CASSLQGPSYEQYF,TGTGCCAGCAGCTTACAGGGGCCCTCCTACGAGCAGTACTTC
TRBD1,TRBJ1-1,-,TRBV5-1,CASSLEGQGALGTEAFF,TGCGCCAGCAGCTTGGAGGGACAGGGGGCGCTGGGCACTGAAGCTTTCTTT
TRBD1,TRBJ1-2,-,TRBV2,CASSGLGQGAYGYTF,TGTGCCAGCAGTGGTCTGGGCCAGGGGGCCTATGGCTACACCTTC
-,TRBJ2-5,-,TRBV24-1,CATSDLGRGHQETQYF,TGTGCCACCAGTGATTTGGGGCGGGGGCATCAAGAGACCCAGTACTTC
TRBD2,TRBJ2-3,-,TRBV4-1,CASSQMGLAGVADTQYF,TGCGCCAGCAGCCAGATGGGACTAGCGGGAGTTGCCGATACGCAGTATTTT